The 18 T cell receptor beta chains given below trace back to one sample, sequenced in a study of blood T cells in healthy people across ages. With a J-beta primer mix and a sample-barcoded 5' primer, a second PCR ran roughly 7 to 11 cycles. A single record per CDR3 protein comes from TCRdb applying MiXCR to the 5' RACE reads. Of about 580,000 distinct CDR3 sequences in the sample, around half are singletons; the top ten hold roughly 25%. Sequenced: blood. Receptor source: a man at least 80 years old in good health.

This clonotype turned up a few times. The V call is TRBV9, the J call TRBJ2-5; a possible D gene is TRBD2 (6 bases). Germline V gives CDR1 SGDLS, CDR2 YYNGEE. Trimming left V 2 bases short and J 2 bases short, with 13 bases between. The CDR3 is 15 residues long. CDR3 DNA: TGTGCCAGCAGCGTTGGGGGGATCCTACAAGAGACCCAGTACTTC. It specifies CASSVGGILQETQYF.

V usage is TRBV20-1 and J usage is TRBJ2-4, with D possibly TRBD1 on 5 matching bases. The CDR3 is made up of 14 amino acids. The V gene's germline CDR1 is DFQATT and CDR2 SNEGSKA (reference sequence). The ends were cut back, 4 bases at V and 6 bases at J, with 16 bases in the middle. The DNA for the CDR3 is TGCAGTGCTACAGACAGTGGATCTCCAAACATTCAGTACTTC. Its translation is CSATDSGSPNIQYF.

The chain carries TRBV4-3 and TRBJ2-5, with 8 bases that match TRBD1. The germline gives CDR1 LGHNA, CDR2 YSLEER. With 0 bases clipped from V and 5 bases from J, the junction kept 5 bases outside the gene matches. The CDR3 spans 15 residues. The CDR3 region has the DNA TGCGCCAGCAGCCAAGATCTCAGGGGGCGCGAGACCCAGTACTTC. This gives the protein CASSQDLRGRETQYF.

The chain has TRBV6-2 or TRBV6-3 and TRBJ2-1; D unclear. Trimming took 8 bases from V and 11 from J, leaving 13 bases between them. CDR1 and CDR2 from the germline V gene are MNHEY and SVGEGT. The CDR3 covers 11 residues. The CDR3 coding sequence is TGTGCCAGCTGCTCCAGCGAGAAGCAGTTCTTC. Translating gives CASCSSEKQFF.

The J gene is TRBJ1-1, the V gene TRBV29-1; D not certain. V was clipped by 4 bases and J by 7 bases, with 7 bases between them. The length of the CDR3 is 10 residues. Germline V gene data show CDR1 as SQVTM and CDR2 as ANQGSEA. The chain's CDR3 is CSVVVNEAFF. In nucleotides, the CDR3 is TGCAGCGTTGTTGTCAATGAAGCTTTCTTT.

The chain recombines TRBV27 with TRBJ1-5; D possibly corresponds to TRBD1 (5 bases). Germline-derived CDR1 and CDR2 are MNHEY and SMNVEV (reference sequence). CDR3 size: 13 residues. V was clipped by 5 bases and J by 4 bases, with 9 bases between them. CDR3 in amino acids: CASSPWGNQPQHF. The DNA of the CDR3 is TGTGCCAGCAGTCCTTGGGGGAATCAGCCCCAGCATTTT.

The chain links TRBV12-3 or TRBV12-4 to TRBJ2-5; the D gene is possibly TRBD2 (6 bases). Matching the DNA end better, TRBJ2-7 makes the J call doubtful. This CDR3 has 16 amino acids. The CDR3 spells CASSPRLASDPYEQYF. CDR3 bases: TGTGCCAGCTCCCCCCGCCTGGCTAGCGATCCCTACGAGCAGTACTTC.

The chain is built from TRBV6-5 and TRBJ1-6; TRBD1 is a possible D gene (6 bases). V lost 6 bases, J lost 4 bases, and 10 bases lay in between. The CDR3 runs 14 residues. CDR1 and CDR2 from the germline V gene are MNHEY and SVGAGI. This CDR3 reads CASSGQFYNSPLHF. The DNA of the CDR3 is TGTGCCAGCAGCGGACAGTTTTATAATTCACCCCTCCACTTT.

About this clonotype itself: A much larger clone is a single base away; this may be a read error. The chain carries TRBV29-1 and TRBJ2-4; D gene unclear. Germline V gene data show CDR1 as SQVTM and CDR2 as ANQGSEA. The V and J ends lost 3 bases and 8 bases respectively, with 11 bases between them. The CDR3 is 12 amino acids. The CDR3, as DNA: TGCAGCGTTGACCCGGGTGACGACATTCAGTACTTC. Encoded protein: CSVDPGDDIQYF. The variable domain in full, completed from reference TRBV29-1 and TRBJ2-4, reads SAVISQKPSRDICQRGTSLTIQCQVDSQVTMMFWYRQQPGQSLTLIATANQGSEATYESGFVIDKFPISRPNLTFSTLTVSNMSPEDSSIYLCSVDPGDDIQYFGAGTRLSVL.

This clonotype was seen only a few times. This chain joins TRBV7-2 and TRBJ2-4; D is uncertain. Germline V gene sequence: CDR1 SGHTA, CDR2 FQGNSA. The CDR3 is 15 residues long. The ends were cut back, 1 base at V and 6 bases at J, with 13 bases in the middle. DNA for the CDR3: TGTGCCAGCAGCTTAGTATCCGGGCCTGGAAACATTCAGTACTTC. This gives the protein CASSLVSGPGNIQYF.

This clonotype was recorded many times. V is TRBV20-1 and J is TRBJ2-6; TRBD1 or TRBD2 may be the D gene (5 bases each). Germline-derived CDR1 and CDR2 are DFQATT and SNEGSKA (reference sequence). The CDR3 is 15 residues long. Trimming removed 1 base at V and 0 bases at J, with 7 bases between. CDR3 residues: CSARGDLSGANVLTF. The DNA for the CDR3 is TGCAGTGCTAGAGGGGACCTCTCTGGGGCCAACGTCCTGACTTTC.

This clonotype was recorded at least ten times. V is TRBV7-2 and J is TRBJ2-1; D call uncertain. Germline lookup yields CDR1 SGHTA and CDR2 FQGNSA. CDR3 size: 12 residues. Trimming cost V 6 bases and J 4 bases, with 7 bases left between them. CDR3 in DNA: TGTGCCAGCAGTTTTACTTACAATGAGCAGTTCTTC. Translated, it gives CASSFTYNEQFF.

There are a few counts of this clonotype. The V call is TRBV5-1, the J call TRBJ2-7, with 7 nucleotides matching TRBD1. This CDR3 has 13 residues. Germline V CDR1 and CDR2: SGHRS, YFSETQ. J lost 0 bases, V lost 9 bases, and 6 bases had no gene match. In DNA form, the CDR3 reads TGCGCCATCGGACAGGCAAGCTCCTACGAGCAGTACTTC. The encoded protein is CAIGQASSYEQYF.

The chain carries TRBV9 and TRBJ2-5; 13 bases line up with TRBD2. This CDR3 has 16 residues. Unmatched junction bases numbered 4, after V lost 3 bases and J lost 2 bases. From germline, CDR1 is SGDLS and CDR2 YYNGEE. The CDR3 reads CASSAGTSGIQETQYF. The DNA for the CDR3 is TGTGCCAGCAGCGCCGGGACTAGCGGGATTCAAGAGACCCAGTACTTC.

V and J are TRBV7-2 and TRBJ2-1; TRBD2 agrees at 8 bases. This CDR3 comprises 16 residues. Per germline, CDR1 SGHTA and CDR2 FQGNSA. V shed 4 bases and J 7 bases; nucleotides not matched to a gene: 12. As DNA, the CDR3 is TGTGCCAGCAGCTCGGTGGGCGGGGGGCCGGGTAATGAGCAGTTCTTC. This encodes CASSSVGGGPGNEQFF.

The V and J genes are TRBV25-1 and TRBJ2-4; D assignment may be TRBD1 or TRBD2 (7 bases each). Germline loops: CDR1 MGHDK, CDR2 SYGVNS. The CDR3 is 14 residues long. Trimming stripped 7 bases from V and 13 bases from J, with 23 bases between. CDR3 bases: TGTGCCAGCAACCGGGACTATACAGGGGCTGAGCAGTACTTC. Encoded protein: CASNRDYTGAEQYF.

As regards this clonotype: The junction does not match germline at one end; this may be a read error. This chain joins TRBV6-6 and TRBJ1-5; no reliable D call. The CDR3 runs 16 residues. From germline, CDR1 is MNHNY and CDR2 SVGAGI (reference sequence). The CDR3 sequence: CASSYGQRYSDQPQHF. Here the CDR3 DNA reads TGTGCCAGCAGTTACGGTCAGCGGTATAGCGATCAGCCCCAGCATTTT.

The table lists this clonotype with a few counts. The chain employs TRBV16 and TRBJ2-5; D not resolved. The CDR3 is 15 residues long. Germline-derived CDR1 and CDR2 are KGHSY and FQNENV. V was cut by 0 bases and J by 2 bases, with 10 bases left in between. CDR3 coding DNA: TGTGCCAGCAGCCAATCGAGAGTACCACAAGAGACCCAGTACTTC. It specifies CASSQSRVPQETQYF.